The 24 T cell receptor beta chains reported below all come from one sample, sequenced in a study of blood T cell repertoires in COVID-19. Measured with immunoSEQ multiplex PCR; TCRdb has only the in-frame clones, and not every one. Among under 250,000 clones listed, approximately 88% were seen once. The sequenced material came from peripheral blood. These receptors were obtained from a woman younger than 45 with COVID-19, enrolled during active disease.

As DNA, the CDR3 is TGTGCCGGAGGGGGGGCCTATGGCTACACCTTC. Protein: CAGGGAYGYTF. V and J are TRBV28 and TRBJ1-2; a possible D gene is TRBD1 (6 bases). CDR1 MDHEN and CDR2 SYDVKM come from the germline V gene. With 11 bases removed from V and 4 bases from J, the gap between germline ends came to 11 bases. The CDR3 totals 11 residues.

The V and J genes are TRBV7-6 and TRBJ2-2; tentatively, D is TRBD2 (5 bases). The germline V gene encodes CDR1 SGHVS and CDR2 FNYEAQ. The CDR3 runs to 15 residues. Between the trimmed V and J ends, which lost 6 bases and 4 bases, there was a span of 15 bases. The DNA for the CDR3 is TGTGCCAGCAGTCCGACTATATTGAGCACCGGGGAGCTGTTTTTT. Protein sequence: CASSPTILSTGELFF.

The V and J genes are TRBV29-1 and TRBJ2-3, with TRBD2 matching over 11 bases. CDR1 is SQVTM, CDR2 ANQGSEA, per germline. The CDR3 covers 14 residues. After removal of 3 bases from V and 1 base from J, the junction contained 0 bases not matched to a gene. The CDR3 coding sequence is TGCAGCGTTGAGGGACTAGCGGGCACAGATACGCAGTATTTT. Protein product: CSVEGLAGTDTQYF.

CDR3 in amino acids: CASIPRRGGVIVEKLFF. In nucleotides, the CDR3 is TGTGCCAGCATCCCAAGGAGGGGGGGGGTAATTGTTGAAAAACTGTTTTTT. The chain joins TRBV21-1 to TRBJ1-4. TRBV21-1 corresponds to a pseudogene. This CDR3 comprises 17 residues.

This clone was recorded once. At one end the junction does not follow the germline gene, possibly because of a read error. The chain has TRBV7-7 and TRBJ2-5; 7 nucleotides agree with TRBD1. Per germline, CDR1 SSHAT and CDR2 FNYEAQ (reference sequence). The CDR3 has 15 amino acids. The CDR3 coding sequence is TGTGCTAGCAGCTCCGTTACAGGGGAACAAGAGACCCAGTACTTC. Its translation: CASSSVTGEQETQYF.

This clone was recorded a few times. The rearrangement joins TRBV30 to TRBJ2-2; 8 nucleotides agree with TRBD1. Germline V gene data show CDR1 as GTSNPN and CDR2 as SVGIG (reference sequence). This CDR3 spans 13 amino acids. The trim removed 8 bases at V and 6 bases at J, leaving 8 bases unmatched. The CDR3: CASGQGRAGELFF. In nucleotides, the CDR3 is TGTGCCAGTGGACAGGGAAGGGCCGGGGAGCTGTTTTTT.

The chain uses TRBV11-3 and TRBJ2-1, with TRBD2 matching over 12 bases. The CDR3 loop spans 16 amino acids. Germline CDR1 and CDR2: SGHNT and YENEEA. With V trimmed by 5 bases and J by 7 bases, 9 bases remained unmatched. DNA for the CDR3: TGTGCCAGCAGCGGACTAGCGGGACTCCTCGGGAATGAGCAGTTCTTC. This translates into CASSGLAGLLGNEQFF.

This clone has a single count. The chain joins TRBV10-1 to TRBJ1-6; a possible D gene is TRBD1 (6 bases). The germline gives CDR1 WNHNN, CDR2 SYGVQD (reference sequence). The CDR3 length is 12 residues. Trimming shortened V by 3 bases and J by 9 bases, and 6 bases separated the two germline ends. The CDR3 sequence: CASSEGGSPLHF. The CDR3 DNA reads as TGCGCCAGCAGTGAAGGGGGTTCACCCCTCCACTTT.

In its sample, this clone was seen once. The V and J genes are TRBV20-1 and TRBJ1-1; a weak D match, TRBD1 (6 bases). V was clipped by 6 bases and J by 7 bases, with 12 bases between them. The germline V gene encodes CDR1 DFQATT and CDR2 SNEGSKA (reference sequence). The CDR3 length is 11 residues. The CDR3 sequence: CSARGHVEAFF. The CDR3 DNA follows: TGCAGTGCACGGGGACATGTTGAAGCTTTCTTT.

The chain is built from TRBV7-8 and TRBJ2-2; D possibly corresponds to TRBD1 (6 bases). Deletions cut 5 bases from V and 1 base from J, with 11 bases between. Germline V gene sequence: CDR1 SGHVS, CDR2 FQNEAQ. The CDR3 spans 15 residues. The CDR3 loop is CASSLRDKNTGELFF. DNA for the CDR3: TGTGCCAGCAGCCTCCGGGACAAGAACACCGGGGAGCTGTTTTTT.

This clone was detected once. This chain connects TRBV11-3 to TRBJ2-3, with D maybe TRBD1 (6 bases). Germline CDR1 reads SGHNT; CDR2 reads YENEEA. The V and J ends lost 3 bases and 2 bases respectively, with 12 bases between them. CDR3 size: 15 residues. Here the CDR3 reads CASSLGTRNTDTQYF. The CDR3 DNA reads as TGTGCCAGCAGCTTGGGGACACGAAACACAGATACGCAGTATTTT.

This chain connects TRBV6-2 or TRBV6-3 to TRBJ2-7; 10 bases map to TRBD2. Per the germline V gene, CDR1 is MNHEY and CDR2 is SVGEGT. V was clipped by 0 bases and J by 4 bases; unmatched bases: 6. This CDR3 has 16 amino acids. The CDR3 bases are TGTGCCAGCAGTTACTCGCCTAGCGGGAGCGGGTACGAGCAGTACGTC. Protein sequence: CASSYSPSGSGYEQYV.

The CDR3 loop reads CASSPNRGRGGEQYV. The DNA of the CDR3 is TGTGCCAGCAGTCCCAACAGGGGGCGCGGAGGCGAGCAGTACGTC. The gene calls are TRBV28 and TRBJ2-7, with 9 bases matching TRBD1. V trimming: 5 bases; J trimming: 6 bases; junction bases outside the gene matches: 11. The CDR3 length is 15 residues. Germline V gene data show CDR1 as MDHEN and CDR2 as SYDVKM.

V gene TRBV25-1 combines with J gene TRBJ2-1, with 7 positions matching TRBD1. With V trimmed by 4 bases and J by 9 bases, 6 bases remained unmatched. The CDR3 is 13 amino acids. Germline values: CDR1 MGHDK, CDR2 SYGVNS. The CDR3 here is CASSGQGVVEQFF. CDR3 in DNA: TGTGCCAGCAGTGGGCAGGGGGTCGTTGAGCAGTTCTTC.

The J gene is TRBJ2-2, the V gene TRBV19; the D is unclear. This CDR3 has 14 amino acids. Trimming stripped 6 bases from V and 6 bases from J, with 14 bases between. Germline-derived CDR1 and CDR2 are LNHDA and SQIVND (reference sequence). The chain's CDR3 is CASRAQALPGELFF. CDR3 bases: TGTGCCAGTAGGGCCCAGGCCCTCCCCGGGGAGCTGTTTTTT. The full variable domain, its missing parts supplied by reference TRBV19 and TRBJ2-2, is DGGITQSPKYLFRKEGQNVTLSCEQNLNHDAMYWYRQDPGQGLRLIYYSQIVNDFQKGDIAEGYSVSREKKESFPLTVTSAQKNPTAFYLCASRAQALPGELFFGEGSRLTVL.

The rearrangement joins TRBV29-1 to TRBJ2-1, with 9 bases aligning to TRBD2. Germline V gives CDR1 SQVTM, CDR2 ANQGSEA. The CDR3 contains 14 residues. V was pared by 5 bases and J by 0 bases, with 2 bases of the junction left unmatched. CDR3 coding DNA: TGCAGCGTTATAGCGGGGGCCTCCTACAATGAGCAGTTCTTC. Protein sequence: CSVIAGASYNEQFF.

This clone was seen only once. The CDR3 DNA reads TGTGCCAGCAGCGTAGAGGGCGGGGCAGGGACCGGGGAGCTGTTTTTT. Protein product: CASSVEGGAGTGELFF. The genes are TRBV9 and TRBJ2-2; D perhaps matches TRBD2 (6 bases). Germline V gene lookup returns CDR1 SGDLS and CDR2 YYNGEE. Trimming took 0 bases from V and 5 from J, leaving 14 bases between them. This CDR3 contains 16 residues.

This clone was found once. The chain carries TRBV6-5 and TRBJ1-2; possible D gene TRBD1, 6 bases. The V gene's germline CDR1 is MNHEY and CDR2 SVGAGI. The CDR3 contains 15 residues. V was shortened by 0 bases and J by 2 bases, with 10 bases between the two germline ends. CDR3 in amino acids: CASSYSQGFNYGYTF. Here the CDR3 DNA reads TGTGCCAGCAGTTACTCTCAGGGGTTCAACTATGGCTACACCTTC.

DNA for the CDR3: TGTGCCAGCAGCCCGGGGGGGGCCCAAAACATTCAGTACTTC. This gives the protein CASSPGGAQNIQYF. This chain connects TRBV7-2 to TRBJ2-4; TRBD2 aligns across 8 bases. Germline lookup yields CDR1 SGHTA and CDR2 FQGNSA. Trimming took 5 bases from V and 5 from J; bases not matched to a gene: 5. The CDR3 extends over 14 amino acids.

The chain couples TRBV3-1 (or the pseudogene TRBV3-2) to TRBJ2-2, with D hard to call. Germline loops: CDR1 LGHDT, CDR2 YNNKEL (reference sequence). V lost 1 base, J lost 7 bases, and 10 bases lay in between. CDR3 length equals 14 residues. CDR3 in DNA: TGTGCCAGCAGCCAAGTGATTTCCGGCGGGGAGCTGTTTTTT. Protein: CASSQVISGGELFF.

This rearrangement joins TRBV2 to TRBJ2-7; possible D gene TRBD1, 6 bases. The length of the CDR3 is 17 residues. Trimming took 10 bases from V and 2 from J, leaving 27 bases between them. Germline CDR1 reads SNHLY; CDR2 reads FYNNEI. The chain's CDR3 is CAIPKPSRQARAYEQYF. The CDR3 DNA follows: TGTGCCATCCCCAAGCCATCAAGACAGGCGAGGGCCTACGAGCAGTACTTC.

V gene TRBV7-2 combines with J gene TRBJ2-5; 12 nucleotides agree with TRBD2. Germline trimming cut 8 bases from V and 4 bases from J; bases unmatched to any gene: 11. The CDR3 is 16 residues long. In germline, CDR1 is SGHTA, CDR2 FQGNSA. CDR3 in amino acids: CASGPSGTSGLETQYF. As DNA, the CDR3 is TGTGCCAGCGGACCATCCGGGACTAGCGGGTTAGAGACCCAGTACTTC.

The chain has TRBV25-1 and TRBJ2-1; 11 bases align to TRBD2. Germline-derived CDR1 and CDR2 are MGHDK and SYGVNS. Germline trimming cut 3 bases from V and 5 bases from J; bases unmatched to any gene: 6. This CDR3 has 16 amino acids. CDR3 residues: CASSDSGREFNNEQFF. DNA of the CDR3: TGTGCCAGCAGTGATAGCGGGAGGGAATTTAACAATGAGCAGTTCTTC.

The J gene is TRBJ2-4, the V gene TRBV10-1, with TRBD1 identical over 11 bases. This CDR3 has 18 residues. V trimming: 0 bases; J trimming: 7 bases; junction bases outside the gene matches: 11. Germline V gives CDR1 WNHNN, CDR2 SYGVQD (reference sequence). The CDR3 here is CASSESNAGTGGRNIQYF. The CDR3 DNA is TGCGCCAGCAGTGAGTCGAATGCTGGGACAGGGGGTCGGAACATTCAGTACTTC.